This paragraph reports one T cell receptor beta chain. The record originates from a study of OX40 agonist ivuxolimab in advanced cancers. Study as a whole: Three dose-escalation patients had partial responses: one with hepatocellular carcinoma and two with cutaneous melanoma.

The CDR3 length is 15 residues. Per the germline V gene, CDR1 is SGHTA and CDR2 is FQGTGA. V trimming: 2 bases; J trimming: 10 bases; junction bases outside the gene matches: 7. Clones were read by immunoSEQ multiplex PCR, and TCRdb kept only the in-frame ones, dropping some. The repertoire consists of tens of thousands of clones, with approximately 81% occurring once and the leading ten covering 20% to 25%. This receptor was taken from an adult with an advanced solid tumor such as melanoma, head and neck, liver or kidney cancer. The specimen was CD4+ or CD8+ T cells sorted from blood, collected in a trial of the OX40 agonist ivuxolimab. The rearrangement joins TRBV7-3 to TRBJ2-1; 11 bases map to TRBD2. This CDR3 is CASSLGSGGAREQFF. The CDR3 DNA is TGTGCCAGCAGCTTAGGTAGCGGGGGGGCCCGAGAGCAGTTCTTC. The full variable domain, its missing parts supplied by reference TRBV7-3 and TRBJ2-1, is GAGVSQTPSNKVTEKGKYVELRCDPISGHTALYWYRQSLGQGPEFLIYFQGTGAADDSGLPNDRFFAVRPEGSVSTLKIQRTERGDSAVYLCASSLGSGGAREQFFGPGTRLTVL.